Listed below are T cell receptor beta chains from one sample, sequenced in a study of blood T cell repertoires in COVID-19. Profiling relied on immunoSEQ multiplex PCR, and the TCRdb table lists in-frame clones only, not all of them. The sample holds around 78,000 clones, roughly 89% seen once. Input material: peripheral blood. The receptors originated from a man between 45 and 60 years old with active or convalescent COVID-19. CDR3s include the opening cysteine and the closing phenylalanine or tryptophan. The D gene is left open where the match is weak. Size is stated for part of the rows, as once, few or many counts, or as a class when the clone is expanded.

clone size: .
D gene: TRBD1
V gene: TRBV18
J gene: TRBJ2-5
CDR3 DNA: TGTGCCAGCTCACCCGGGACAGGGGAGGGAGAGACCCAGTACTTC
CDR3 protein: CASSPGTGEGETQYF

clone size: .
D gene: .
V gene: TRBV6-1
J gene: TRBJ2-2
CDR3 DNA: TGTGCCAGCAGTGAACTGTGGCCCACCGGGGAGCTGTTTTTT
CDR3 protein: CASSELWPTGELFF

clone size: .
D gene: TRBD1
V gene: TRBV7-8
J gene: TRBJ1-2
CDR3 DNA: TGTGCCAGCAGCTTAACTCAAGGACAGGCCGATGGCTACACCTTC
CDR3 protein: CASSLTQGQADGYTF

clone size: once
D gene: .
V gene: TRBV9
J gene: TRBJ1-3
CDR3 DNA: TGTGCCAGCAGCGTGGACGGGAGGTCAGATGGAAACACCATATATTTT
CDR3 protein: CASSVDGRSDGNTIYF

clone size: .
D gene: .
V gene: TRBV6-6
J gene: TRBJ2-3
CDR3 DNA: TGTGCCAGCAACTTACGGGATTACACAGATACGCAGTATTTT
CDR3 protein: CASNLRDYTDTQYF

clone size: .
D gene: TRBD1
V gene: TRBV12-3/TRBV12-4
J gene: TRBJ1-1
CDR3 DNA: TGTGCCAGCGGGGCGGACAGGGACACTGAAGCTTTCTTT
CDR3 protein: CASGADRDTEAFF

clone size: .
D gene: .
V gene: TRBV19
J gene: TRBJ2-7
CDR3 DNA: TGTGCCTCCAGGGGTCAGCCAAGCTCCTACGAGCAGTACTTC
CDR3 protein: CASRGQPSSYEQYF

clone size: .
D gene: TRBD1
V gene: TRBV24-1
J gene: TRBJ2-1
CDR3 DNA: TGTGCCACCAGTGATCCCTCACCGGACAGGGGGCAAAGCAATGAGCAGTTCTTC
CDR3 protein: CATSDPSPDRGQSNEQFF

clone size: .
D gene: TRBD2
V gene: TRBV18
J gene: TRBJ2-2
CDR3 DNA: TGTGCCAGCTCACCACTCGAGACTAGCGGAGCGAACACCGGGGAGCTGTTTTTT
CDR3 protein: CASSPLETSGANTGELFF

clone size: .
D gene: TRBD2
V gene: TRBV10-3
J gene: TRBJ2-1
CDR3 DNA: TGTGCCACCGGACTAGCGGGGGGCAATGAGCAGTTCTTC
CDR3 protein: CATGLAGGNEQFF

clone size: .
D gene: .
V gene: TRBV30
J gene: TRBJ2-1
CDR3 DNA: TGTGCCTGGAACGCGGGACCTTACAATGAGCAGTTCTTC
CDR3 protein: CAWNAGPYNEQFF

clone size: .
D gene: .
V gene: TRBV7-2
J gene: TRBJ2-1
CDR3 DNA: TGTGCCAGCAGCTTAGGGGCTTACAATGAGCAGTTCTTC
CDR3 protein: CASSLGAYNEQFF

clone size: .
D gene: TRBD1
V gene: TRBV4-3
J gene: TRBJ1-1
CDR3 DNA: TGCGCCAGCAGCCAAGCGTACAGGGGAAGTCACACTGAAGCTTTCTTT
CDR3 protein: CASSQAYRGSHTEAFF

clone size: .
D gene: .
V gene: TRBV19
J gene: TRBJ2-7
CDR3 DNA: TGTGCCAGTAGTGTCGCAGACTCCTACGAGCAGTACTTC
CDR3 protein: CASSVADSYEQYF

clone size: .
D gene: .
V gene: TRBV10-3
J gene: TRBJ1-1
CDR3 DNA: TGTGCCATCAGTGACCCGGGGAGGGGTGAAGCTTTCTTT
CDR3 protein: CAISDPGRGEAFF

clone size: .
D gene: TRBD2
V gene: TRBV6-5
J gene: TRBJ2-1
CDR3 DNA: TGTGCCAGCAACCAAGCGGGAGGGCCGGGCAATGAGCAGTTCTTC
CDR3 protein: CASNQAGGPGNEQFF

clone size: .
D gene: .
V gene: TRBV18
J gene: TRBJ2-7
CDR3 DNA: TGTGCCAGCTCACCCGGGAAAGGAGATTACGAGCAGTACTTC
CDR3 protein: CASSPGKGDYEQYF

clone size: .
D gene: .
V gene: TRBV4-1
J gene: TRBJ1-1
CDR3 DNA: TGCGCCAGCAGCCGAAAAAGCGAGGATACTGAAGCTTTCTTT
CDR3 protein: CASSRKSEDTEAFF

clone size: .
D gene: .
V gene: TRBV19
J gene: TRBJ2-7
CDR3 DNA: TGTGCCAGTAGTGGGGACAACTACGAGCAGTACTTC
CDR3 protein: CASSGDNYEQYF

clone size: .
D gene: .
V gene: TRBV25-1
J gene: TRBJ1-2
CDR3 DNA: TGTGCCAGCAGTGAATACGGGGGGCTCGGTGGTGGCTACACCTTC
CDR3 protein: CASSEYGGLGGGYTF

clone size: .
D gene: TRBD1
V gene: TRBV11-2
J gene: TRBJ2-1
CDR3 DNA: TGTGCCAGCAGCTCCCGTCCCGGGACAGGGAATGAGCAGTTCTTC
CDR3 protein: CASSSRPGTGNEQFF

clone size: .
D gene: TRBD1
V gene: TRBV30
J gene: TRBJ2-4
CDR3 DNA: TGTGCCTGGAACCAACAGGGGTTCCCGAAAAACATTCAGTACTTC
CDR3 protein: CAWNQQGFPKNIQYF

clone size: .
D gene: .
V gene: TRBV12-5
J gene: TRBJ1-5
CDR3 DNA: TGTGCTAGTGCCTCCAGCAATCAGCCCCAGCATTTT
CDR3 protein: CASASSNQPQHF

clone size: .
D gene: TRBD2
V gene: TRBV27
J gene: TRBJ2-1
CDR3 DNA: TGTGCCAGCAGTCGACTAGCTCGGTACAATGAGCAGTTCTTC
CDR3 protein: CASSRLARYNEQFF

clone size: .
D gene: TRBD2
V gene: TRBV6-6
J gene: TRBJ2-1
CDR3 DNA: TGTGCCAGCAGTTATTCTAGCGGAGTTGACAATGAGCAGTTCTTC
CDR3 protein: CASSYSSGVDNEQFF

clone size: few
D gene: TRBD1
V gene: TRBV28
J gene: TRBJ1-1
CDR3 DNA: TGTGCCAGCAGGAGGGACAGGGGATATACTGAAGCTTTCTTT
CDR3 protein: CASRRDRGYTEAFF

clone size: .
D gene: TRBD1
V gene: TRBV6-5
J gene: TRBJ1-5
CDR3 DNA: TGTGCCAGCACCCGGGACAGTAGCTTCAATCAGCCCCAGCATTTT
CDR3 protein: CASTRDSSFNQPQHF

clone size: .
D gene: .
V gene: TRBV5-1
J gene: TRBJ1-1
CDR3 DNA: TGCGCCAGCAGCTTGGTGGGGGGGAACACTGAAGCTTTCTTT
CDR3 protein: CASSLVGGNTEAFF

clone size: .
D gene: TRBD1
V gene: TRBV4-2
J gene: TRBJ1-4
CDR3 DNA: TGTGCCAGCAGCCAACTCGACAGGGGTAATGAAAAACTGTTTTTT
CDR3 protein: CASSQLDRGNEKLFF